This entry concerns a single T cell receptor beta chain. Authors' data handling: Amplification from reference gene primers served as the basis for estimated nucleated cell counts. Measured with immunoSEQ multiplex PCR; TCRdb has only the in-frame clones, and not every one. The D gene and trimming were derived from the DNA, and the V and J assignments and clone size from that table. The table includes roughly 44,000 clones, about 90% detected once. This sample stems from a study of blood T cell repertoires in COVID-19. Looking at the study overall: The analysed material was cDNA or gDNA that came from T cells, B-cell-depleted T cells, or PBMCs.

Trimming pared 0 bases from V and 1 base from J, leaving 14 bases between. The length of the CDR3 is 17 residues. CDR1 is MGHRA and CDR2 is YSYEKL in the germline V gene. The chain combines TRBV4-1 with TRBJ2-3; D possibly corresponds to TRBD2 (7 bases). The source material was peripheral blood. The clonotype was recovered from an older man with acute or convalescent COVID-19. The CDR3 DNA is TGCGCCAGCAGCCAAGAAGGTGCGGGGGCAGGCACAGATACGCAGTATTTT. Translated, it gives CASSQEGAGAGTDTQYF.